This T cell receptor beta chain was profiled in a study of T-cell reconstitution after alpha-beta-depleted transplantation in children. Broader study findings: Some patients' high day-60 TCRbeta diversity was traced to surviving recipient T cells and thymic progenitors. T-cell numbers and diversity, one year after transplant, stemmed largely from T cells that were newly produced. Expanded graft clones numbering several hundred reportedly gave rise to alpha-beta T cells about two months after transplant.

This clonotype was recorded at least ten times. Its target is unknown. Unique molecular identifiers were incorporated when the TCRbeta library was constructed. TCRdb fed the PCR reads into MiXCR, producing one record per CDR3 protein. The sample contains around 490,000 distinct CDR3 sequences, 9.5% to 12% of which appear only once. The CDR3 contains 17 residues. The V gene lost 0 bases and the J gene lost 4 bases, with 16 bases spanning the gap. The germline V gene encodes CDR1 KGHDR and CDR2 SFDVKD. Material: PBMCs, mostly from graft donor cells, obtained 180 days after TCRalphabeta/CD19-depleted stem cell transplant. The receptor's source is a female patient aged 2-10 years who had a stem cell transplant for aplastic anemia, so the T cells may come from the graft donor. J is TRBJ2-3 and V is TRBV24-1; tentatively, D is TRBD1 (5 bases). The CDR3 nucleotides read TGTGCCACCAGTGATTTGAAAGGGAAGGGGTCGCCAGATACGCAGTATTTT. Its protein product is CATSDLKGKGSPDTQYF.